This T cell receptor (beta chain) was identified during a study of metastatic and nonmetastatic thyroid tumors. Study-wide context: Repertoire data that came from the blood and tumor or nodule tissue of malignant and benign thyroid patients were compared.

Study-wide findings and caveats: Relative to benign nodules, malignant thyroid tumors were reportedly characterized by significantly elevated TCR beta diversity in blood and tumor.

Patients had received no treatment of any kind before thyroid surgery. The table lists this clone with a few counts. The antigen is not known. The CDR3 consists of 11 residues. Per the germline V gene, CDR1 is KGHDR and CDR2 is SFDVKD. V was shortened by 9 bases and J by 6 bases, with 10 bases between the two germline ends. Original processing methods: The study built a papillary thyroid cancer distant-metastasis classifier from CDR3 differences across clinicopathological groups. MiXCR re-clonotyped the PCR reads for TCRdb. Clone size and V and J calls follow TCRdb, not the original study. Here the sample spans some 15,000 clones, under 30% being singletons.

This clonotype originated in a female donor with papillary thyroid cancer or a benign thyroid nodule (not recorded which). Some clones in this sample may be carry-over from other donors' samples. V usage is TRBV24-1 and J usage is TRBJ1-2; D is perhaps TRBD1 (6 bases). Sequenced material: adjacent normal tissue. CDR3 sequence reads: CATGGPDGYTF. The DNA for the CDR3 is TGTGCCACCGGGGGCCCGGATGGCTACACCTTC.